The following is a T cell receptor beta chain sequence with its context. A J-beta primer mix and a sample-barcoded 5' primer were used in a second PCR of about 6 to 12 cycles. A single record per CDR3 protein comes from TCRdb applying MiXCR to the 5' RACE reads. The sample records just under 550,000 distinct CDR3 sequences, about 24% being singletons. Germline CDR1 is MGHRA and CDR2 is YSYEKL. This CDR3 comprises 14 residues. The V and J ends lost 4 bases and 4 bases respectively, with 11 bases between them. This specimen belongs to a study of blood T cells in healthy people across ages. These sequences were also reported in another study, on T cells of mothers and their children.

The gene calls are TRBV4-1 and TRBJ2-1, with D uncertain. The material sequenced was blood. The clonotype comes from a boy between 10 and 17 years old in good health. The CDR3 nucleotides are TGCGCCAGCAGCCGACTGCCAGCTTACAATGAGCAGTTCTTC. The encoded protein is CASSRLPAYNEQFF.